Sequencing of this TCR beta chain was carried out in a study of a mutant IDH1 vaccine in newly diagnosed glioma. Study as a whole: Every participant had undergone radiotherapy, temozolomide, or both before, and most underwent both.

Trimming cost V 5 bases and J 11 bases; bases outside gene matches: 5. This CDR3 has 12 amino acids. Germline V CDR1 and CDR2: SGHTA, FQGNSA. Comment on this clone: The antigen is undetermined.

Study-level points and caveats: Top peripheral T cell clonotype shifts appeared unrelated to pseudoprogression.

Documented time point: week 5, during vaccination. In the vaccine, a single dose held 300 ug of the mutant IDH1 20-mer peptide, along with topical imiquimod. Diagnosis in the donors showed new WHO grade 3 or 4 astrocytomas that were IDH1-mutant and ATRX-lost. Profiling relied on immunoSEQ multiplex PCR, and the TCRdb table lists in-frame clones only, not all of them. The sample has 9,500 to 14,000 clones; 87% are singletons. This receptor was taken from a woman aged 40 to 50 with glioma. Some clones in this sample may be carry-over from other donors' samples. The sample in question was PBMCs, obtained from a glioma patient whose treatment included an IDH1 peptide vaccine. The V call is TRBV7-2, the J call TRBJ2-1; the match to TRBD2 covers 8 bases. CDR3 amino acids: CASSPGGMKQFF. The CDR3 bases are TGTGCCAGCAGCCCGGGGGGGATGAAGCAGTTCTTC.